These 13 T cell receptor beta chains originate from one sample sequenced in a study of blood T cell repertoires in COVID-19. The method was immunoSEQ multiplex PCR; TCRdb's version includes in-frame clones alone and lacks a portion of them. Of about 400,000 clones listed, about 88% are singletons. The specimen was peripheral blood. Receptors were obtained from a human donor in a cohort sampled during active COVID-19.

V gene TRBV3-1 (or the pseudogene TRBV3-2) combines with J gene TRBJ2-4, with D possibly being TRBD1 (5 bases). Germline V CDR1 and CDR2: LGHDT, YNNKEL (reference sequence). The CDR3 has 14 amino acids. V lost 1 base and J 6 bases, leaving 10 bases between the germline ends. CDR3 sequence: CASSQARVPNIQYF. The CDR3 DNA reads as TGTGCCAGCAGCCAAGCCAGGGTCCCAAACATTCAGTACTTC.

The chain has TRBV27 and TRBJ2-7; 7 nucleotides agree with TRBD1. This CDR3 region has 13 residues. The V gene's germline CDR1 is MNHEY and CDR2 SMNVEV (reference sequence). The ends lost 6 bases at V and 5 bases at J; junction bases unmatched: 7. The CDR3 loop is CASSVDRLDEQYF. DNA of the CDR3: TGTGCCAGCAGCGTGGACAGGTTAGACGAGCAGTACTTC.

The chain employs TRBV6-1 and TRBJ2-5; 7 positions match TRBD1. CDR3 length: 14 residues. Germline V lookup: CDR1 MNHNS, CDR2 SASEGT. The V and J ends lost 5 bases and 2 bases, in that order; junction bases with no gene match: 5. The CDR3 reads CASSRTGRQETQYF. CDR3 DNA: TGTGCCAGCAGTCGGACAGGAAGGCAAGAGACCCAGTACTTC.

The V call is TRBV6-5, the J call TRBJ2-3; weak D call: TRBD1 (5 bases). V dropped 7 bases and J dropped 2 bases, with 10 bases sitting between them. In germline, CDR1 is MNHEY, CDR2 SVGAGI. The CDR3 runs to 13 residues. The CDR3, as DNA: TGTGCCAGCAAAAAGGACATCACAGATACGCAGTATTTT. Translated, it gives CASKKDITDTQYF.

CDR3 nucleotide sequence: TGCGCCAGCAGCTTGGCCGTCCACCAGGGGGGTTCGGCTTTCTTT. This codes for CASSLAVHQGGSAFF. The rearrangement joins TRBV5-1 to TRBJ1-1; 7 bases match TRBD1. Germline-derived CDR1 and CDR2 are SGHRS and YFSETQ. After removal of 0 bases from V and 11 bases from J, the junction contained 13 bases not matched to a gene. The CDR3 is 15 amino acids.

The chain carries TRBV3-1 (or the pseudogene TRBV3-2) and TRBJ2-1, with 10 bases that match TRBD2. This CDR3 region has 17 residues. CDR1 and CDR2 from the germline V gene are LGHDT and YNNKEL (reference sequence). V trimming: 4 bases; J trimming: 3 bases; junction bases outside the gene matches: 9. This CDR3 reads CASSLISGGAIYNEQFF. DNA for the CDR3: TGTGCCAGCAGCCTAATAAGCGGGGGGGCGATCTACAATGAGCAGTTCTTC.

V and J are TRBV7-9 and TRBJ2-5; 9 nucleotides line up with TRBD2. This CDR3 spans 15 amino acids. Germline CDR1 is SEHNR and CDR2 is FQNEAQ (reference sequence). With 0 bases clipped from V and 3 bases from J, the junction kept 2 bases outside the gene matches. CDR3 sequence (DNA): TGTGCCAGCAGCTTAGCCTTAGCGGGGGAAGAGACCCAGTACTTC. Translated, it gives CASSLALAGEETQYF.

V gene TRBV19 combines with J gene TRBJ2-7, with D perhaps matching TRBD1 (6 bases). Per germline, CDR1 LNHDA and CDR2 SQIVND (reference sequence). The CDR3 totals 15 residues. V lost 1 base to trimming and J lost 2 bases, with 12 bases between them. DNA of the CDR3: TGTGCCAGTAGTATAGCTGCAGGGGAACCCTACGAGCAGTACTTC. Its protein product is CASSIAAGEPYEQYF.

The rearrangement links TRBV29-1 to TRBJ2-5; 7 bases align to TRBD2. The germline gives CDR1 SQVTM, CDR2 ANQGSEA. V lost 6 bases to trimming and J lost 6 bases; unmatched junction nucleotides: 10. This CDR3 region has 13 residues. The CDR3 coding sequence is TGCAGCGTGGAGAGCGGGGCCGGTCAGACCCAGTACTTC. Protein product: CSVESGAGQTQYF.

V usage is TRBV29-1 and J usage is TRBJ2-5, with D perhaps TRBD2 (6 bases). Germline V gene sequence: CDR1 SQVTM, CDR2 ANQGSEA. CDR3 length equals 14 residues. V lost 0 bases to trimming and J lost 2 bases, with 10 bases between them. DNA of the CDR3: TGCAGCGTTGAAGATCGCGGGGATCAAGAGACCCAGTACTTC. Protein product: CSVEDRGDQETQYF.

The chain has TRBV4-2 and TRBJ2-6; D ambiguous. The length of the CDR3 is 15 residues. Germline CDR1 reads LGHNA; CDR2 reads YNFKEQ. Trimming left V 0 bases short and J 0 bases short, with 3 bases between. CDR3 in amino acids: CASSQDSSGANVLTF. CDR3 nucleotide sequence: TGTGCCAGCAGCCAAGATAGCTCTGGGGCCAACGTCCTGACTTTC.

The chain is built from TRBV6-5 and TRBJ2-6, with 7 bases fitting TRBD1. J gave up 4 bases and V 6 bases, and 6 bases lay outside the gene matches. CDR1 is MNHEY and CDR2 is SVGAGI in the germline V gene. The CDR3 runs to 15 residues. CDR3 nucleotides: TGTGCCAGCAGATCAACAGGGGCCGGGGCCAACGTCCTGACTTTC. Its translation: CASRSTGAGANVLTF.

This chain uses TRBV19 with TRBJ1-1, with 7 bases that match TRBD1. V was pared by 5 bases and J by 1 base, with 4 bases of the junction left unmatched. Germline V CDR1 and CDR2: LNHDA, SQIVND (reference sequence). This CDR3 is built from 14 residues. CDR3: CASSPRTGNTEAFF. As DNA, the CDR3 is TGTGCCAGTAGTCCCCGGACAGGGAACACTGAAGCTTTCTTT.